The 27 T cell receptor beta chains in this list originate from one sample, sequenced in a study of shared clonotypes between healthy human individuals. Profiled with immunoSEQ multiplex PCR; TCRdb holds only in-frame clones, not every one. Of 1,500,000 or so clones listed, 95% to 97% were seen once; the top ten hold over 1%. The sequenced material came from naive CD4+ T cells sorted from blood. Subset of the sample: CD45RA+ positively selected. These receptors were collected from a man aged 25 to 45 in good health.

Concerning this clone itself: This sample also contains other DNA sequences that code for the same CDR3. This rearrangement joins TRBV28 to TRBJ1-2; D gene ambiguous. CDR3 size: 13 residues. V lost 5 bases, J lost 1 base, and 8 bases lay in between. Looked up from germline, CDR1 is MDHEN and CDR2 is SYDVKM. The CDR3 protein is CASSLGLNYGYTF. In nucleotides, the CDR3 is TGTGCCAGCAGTCTAGGTCTTAACTATGGCTACACCTTC.

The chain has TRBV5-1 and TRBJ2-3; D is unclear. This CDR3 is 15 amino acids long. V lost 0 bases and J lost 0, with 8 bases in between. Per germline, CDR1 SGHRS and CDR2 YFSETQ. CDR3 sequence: CASSLATSSTDTQYF. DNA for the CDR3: TGCGCCAGCAGCTTGGCCACCTCTAGCACAGATACGCAGTATTTT. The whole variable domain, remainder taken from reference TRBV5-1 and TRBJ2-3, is KAGVTQTPRYLIKTRGQQVTLSCSPISGHRSVSWYQQTPGQGLQFLFEYFSETQRNKGNFPGRFSGRQFSNSRSEMNVSTLELGDSALYLCASSLATSSTDTQYFGPGTRLTVL.

CDR3 loop: CASSLDHGTGELFF. In DNA, the CDR3 is TGTGCCAGCAGCTTGGACCACGGCACCGGGGAGCTGTTTTTT. This chain connects TRBV5-5 to TRBJ2-2, with D hard to call. Germline V lookup: CDR1 SGHKS, CDR2 YYEKEE (reference sequence). V was shortened by 0 bases and J by 4 bases, with 7 bases between the two germline ends. The CDR3 has 14 amino acids.

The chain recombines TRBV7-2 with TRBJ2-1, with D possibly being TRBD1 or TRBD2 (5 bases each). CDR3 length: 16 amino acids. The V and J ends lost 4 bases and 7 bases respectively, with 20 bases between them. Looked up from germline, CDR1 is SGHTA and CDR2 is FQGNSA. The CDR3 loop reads CASSSRFGPGPNEQFF. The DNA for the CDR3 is TGTGCCAGCAGCTCCCGGTTTGGCCCGGGACCTAATGAGCAGTTCTTC.

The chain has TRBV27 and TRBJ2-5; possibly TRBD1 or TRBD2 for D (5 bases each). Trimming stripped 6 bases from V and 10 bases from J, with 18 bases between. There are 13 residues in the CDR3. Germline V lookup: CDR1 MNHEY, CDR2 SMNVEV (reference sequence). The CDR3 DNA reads TGTGCCAGCAGACCCTGGGACGGAATAAACCAGTACTTC. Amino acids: CASRPWDGINQYF.

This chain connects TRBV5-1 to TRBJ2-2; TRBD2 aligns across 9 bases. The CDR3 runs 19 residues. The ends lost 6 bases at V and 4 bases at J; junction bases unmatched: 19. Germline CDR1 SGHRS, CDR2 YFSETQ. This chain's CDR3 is CASTRGTSSLGRVTGELFF. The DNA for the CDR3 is TGCGCCAGCACCCGGGGGACTAGCAGCCTTGGTAGGGTCACCGGGGAGCTGTTTTTT.

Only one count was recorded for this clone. The CDR3 here is CASSKDRVGGELFF. Here the CDR3 DNA reads TGTGCCAGCAGCAAGGACAGGGTGGGCGGGGAGCTGTTTTTT. The chain couples TRBV7-9 to TRBJ2-2, with TRBD1 identical over 8 bases. CDR3 length equals 14 residues. Trimming took 5 bases from V and 7 from J; bases not matched to a gene: 6. The germline V gene encodes CDR1 SEHNR and CDR2 FQNEAQ (reference sequence).

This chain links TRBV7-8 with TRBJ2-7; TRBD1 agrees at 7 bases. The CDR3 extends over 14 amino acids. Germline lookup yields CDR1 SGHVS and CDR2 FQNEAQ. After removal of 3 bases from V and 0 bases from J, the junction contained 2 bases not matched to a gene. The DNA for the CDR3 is TGTGCCAGCAGCTTCAAGGGGGCCTCCTACGAGCAGTACTTC. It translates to CASSFKGASYEQYF.

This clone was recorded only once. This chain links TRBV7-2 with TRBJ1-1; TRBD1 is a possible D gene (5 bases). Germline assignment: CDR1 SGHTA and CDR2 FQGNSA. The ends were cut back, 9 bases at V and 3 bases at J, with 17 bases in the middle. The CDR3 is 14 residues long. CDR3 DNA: TGTGCCAGTTCGACGCCAGGGACCCACACTGAAGCTTTCTTT. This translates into CASSTPGTHTEAFF.

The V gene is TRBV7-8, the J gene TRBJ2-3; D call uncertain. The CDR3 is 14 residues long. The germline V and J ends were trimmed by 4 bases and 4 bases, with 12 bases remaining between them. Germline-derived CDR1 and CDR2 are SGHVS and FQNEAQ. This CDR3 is CASSSGLVPDTQYF. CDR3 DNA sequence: TGTGCCAGCAGCTCCGGTTTAGTCCCAGATACGCAGTATTTT. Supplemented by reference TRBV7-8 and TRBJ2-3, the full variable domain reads GAGVSQSPRYKVAKRGQDVALRCDPISGHVSLFWYQQALGQGPEFLTYFQNEAQLDKSGLPSDRFFAERPEGSVSTLKIQRTQQEDSAVYLCASSSGLVPDTQYFGPGTRLTVL.

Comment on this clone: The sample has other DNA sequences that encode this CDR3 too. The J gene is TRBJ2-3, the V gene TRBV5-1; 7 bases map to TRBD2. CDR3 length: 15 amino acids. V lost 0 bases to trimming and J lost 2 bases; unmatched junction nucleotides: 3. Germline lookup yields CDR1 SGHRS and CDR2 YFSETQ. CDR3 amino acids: CASSLEAGNTDTQYF. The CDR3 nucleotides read TGCGCCAGCAGCTTGGAAGCGGGGAACACAGATACGCAGTATTTT.

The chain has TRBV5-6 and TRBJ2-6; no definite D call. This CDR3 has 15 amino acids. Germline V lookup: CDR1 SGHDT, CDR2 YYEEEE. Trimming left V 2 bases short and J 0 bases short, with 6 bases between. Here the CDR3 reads CASSFLNSGANVLTF. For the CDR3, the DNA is TGTGCCAGCAGCTTCTTAAACTCTGGGGCCAACGTCCTGACTTTC.

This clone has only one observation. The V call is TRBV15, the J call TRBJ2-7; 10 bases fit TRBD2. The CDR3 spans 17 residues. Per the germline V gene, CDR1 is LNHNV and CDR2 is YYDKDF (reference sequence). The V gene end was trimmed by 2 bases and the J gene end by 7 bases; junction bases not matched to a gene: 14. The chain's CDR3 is CATSRSHLAGVVVEQYF. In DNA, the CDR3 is TGTGCCACCAGCAGATCCCACCTAGCGGGAGTCGTCGTGGAGCAGTACTTC.

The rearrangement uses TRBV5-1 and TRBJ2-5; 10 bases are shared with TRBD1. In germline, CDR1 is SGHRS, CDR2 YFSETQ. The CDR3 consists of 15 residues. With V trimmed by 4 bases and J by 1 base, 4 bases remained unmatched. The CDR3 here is CASSMGTGAQETQYF. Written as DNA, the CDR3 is TGCGCCAGCAGCATGGGGACAGGGGCCCAAGAGACCCAGTACTTC.

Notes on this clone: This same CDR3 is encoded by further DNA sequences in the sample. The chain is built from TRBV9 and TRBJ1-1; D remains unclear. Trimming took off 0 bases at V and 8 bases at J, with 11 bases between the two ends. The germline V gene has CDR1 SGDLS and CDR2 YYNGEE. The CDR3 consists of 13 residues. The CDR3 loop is CASSVVGSAEAFF. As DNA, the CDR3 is TGTGCCAGCAGCGTAGTCGGTTCGGCCGAAGCTTTCTTT.

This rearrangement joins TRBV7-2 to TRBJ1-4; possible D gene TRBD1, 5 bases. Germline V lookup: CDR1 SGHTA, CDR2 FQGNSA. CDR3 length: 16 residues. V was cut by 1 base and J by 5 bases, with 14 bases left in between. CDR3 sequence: CASSLVAAGRNEKLFF. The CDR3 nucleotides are TGTGCCAGCAGCTTAGTCGCGGCAGGGAGGAATGAAAAACTGTTTTTT.

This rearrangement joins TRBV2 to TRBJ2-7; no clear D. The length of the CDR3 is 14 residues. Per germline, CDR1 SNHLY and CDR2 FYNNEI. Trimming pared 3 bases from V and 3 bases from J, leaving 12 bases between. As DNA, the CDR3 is TGTGCCAGCAGTGAGCGCACCCCTAACTACGAGCAGTACTTC. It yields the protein CASSERTPNYEQYF.

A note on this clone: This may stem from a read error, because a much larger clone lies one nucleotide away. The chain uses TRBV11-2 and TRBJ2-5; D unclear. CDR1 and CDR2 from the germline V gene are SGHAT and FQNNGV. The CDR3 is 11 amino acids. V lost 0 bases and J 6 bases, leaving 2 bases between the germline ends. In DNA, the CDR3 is TGTGCCAGCAGCTTAGAACAGACCCAGTACTTC. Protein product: CASSLEQTQYF.

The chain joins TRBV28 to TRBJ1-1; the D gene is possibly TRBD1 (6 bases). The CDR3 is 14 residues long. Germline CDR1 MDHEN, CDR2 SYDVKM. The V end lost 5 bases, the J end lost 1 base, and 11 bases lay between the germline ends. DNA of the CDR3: TGTGCCAGCAGTGCGGGGGGCGAGAACACTGAAGCTTTCTTT. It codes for CASSAGGENTEAFF.

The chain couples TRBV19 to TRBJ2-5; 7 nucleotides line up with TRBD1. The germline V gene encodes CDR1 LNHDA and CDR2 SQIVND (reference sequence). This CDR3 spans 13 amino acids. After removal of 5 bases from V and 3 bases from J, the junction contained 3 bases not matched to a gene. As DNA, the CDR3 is TGTGCCAGTAGTGTAACAGGGGAAGAGACCCAGTACTTC. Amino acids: CASSVTGEETQYF.

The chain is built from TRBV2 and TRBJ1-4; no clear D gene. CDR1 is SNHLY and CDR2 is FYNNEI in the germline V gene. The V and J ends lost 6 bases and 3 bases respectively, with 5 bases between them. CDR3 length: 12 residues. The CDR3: CASRGANEKLFF. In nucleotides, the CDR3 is TGTGCCAGCAGAGGAGCTAATGAAAAACTGTTTTTT. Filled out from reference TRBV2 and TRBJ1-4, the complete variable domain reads EPEVTQTPSHQVTQMGQEVILRCVPISNHLYFYWYRQILGQKVEFLVSFYNNEISEKSEIFDDQFSVERPDGSNFTLKIRSTKLEDSAMYFCASRGANEKLFFGSGTQLSVL.

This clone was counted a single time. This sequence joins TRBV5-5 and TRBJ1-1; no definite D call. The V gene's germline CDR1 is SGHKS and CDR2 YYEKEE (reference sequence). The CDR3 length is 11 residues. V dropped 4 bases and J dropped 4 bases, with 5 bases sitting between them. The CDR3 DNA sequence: TGTGCCAGCAGCCGGGTCACTGAAGCTTTCTTT. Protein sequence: CASSRVTEAFF.

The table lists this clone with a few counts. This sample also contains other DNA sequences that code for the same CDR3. CDR3 nucleotide sequence: TGTGCCAGCAGCTTGGTGGGCGGGGGGAGCACAGATACGCAGTATTTT. It codes for CASSLVGGGSTDTQYF. The chain joins TRBV5-6 to TRBJ2-3; TRBD2 matches 8 bases. The CDR3 covers 16 residues. Germline V gives CDR1 SGHDT, CDR2 YYEEEE. Trimming removed 0 bases from V and 0 bases from J; junction bases left unmatched: 3.

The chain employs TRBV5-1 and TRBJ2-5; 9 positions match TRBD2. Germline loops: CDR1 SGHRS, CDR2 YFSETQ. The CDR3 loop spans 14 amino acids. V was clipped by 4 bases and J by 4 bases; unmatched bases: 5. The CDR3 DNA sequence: TGCGCCAGCAGCCCTAGCGGGAAGGGAGAGACCCAGTACTTC. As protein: CASSPSGKGETQYF.

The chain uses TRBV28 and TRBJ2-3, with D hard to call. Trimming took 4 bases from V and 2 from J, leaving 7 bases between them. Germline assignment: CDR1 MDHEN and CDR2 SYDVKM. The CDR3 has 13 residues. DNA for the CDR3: TGTGCCAGCAGTTGGGCGGCCACAGATACGCAGTATTTT. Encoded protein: CASSWAATDTQYF.

In nucleotides, the CDR3 is TGTGCCAGCTCACCACTAGACAGGGCGGCTTTCTTT. Translated: CASSPLDRAAFF. V gene TRBV18 combines with J gene TRBJ1-1, with TRBD1 identical over 7 bases. The germline V gene has CDR1 KGHSH and CDR2 LQKENI. J lost 11 bases, V lost 1 base, and 4 bases had no gene match. This CDR3 region has 12 residues.

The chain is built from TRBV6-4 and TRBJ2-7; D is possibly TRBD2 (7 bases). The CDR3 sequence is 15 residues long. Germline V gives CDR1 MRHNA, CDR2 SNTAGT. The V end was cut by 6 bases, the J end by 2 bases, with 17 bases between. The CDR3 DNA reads TGTGCCAGCAGGGGGAGGGGGAGCGGGCCCTACGAGCAGTACTTC. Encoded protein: CASRGRGSGPYEQYF.